These 27 T cell receptor beta chains originate from one sample sequenced in a study of blood T cell repertoires in COVID-19. Clones were sequenced by immunoSEQ multiplex PCR, and TCRdb holds only the in-frame ones, with some missing. This sample has fewer than 450,000 clones, with 87% found just once. The sample consisted of PBMCs or T cells enriched from blood (not recorded which). The receptor source for this set is a woman aged 30 to 39 who had recovered from COVID-19.

In the case of this clone: This CDR3 fails to terminate in the conserved phenylalanine or tryptophan, so it likely reflects a read error. The DNA is omitted, as the CDR3 cannot be located on it reliably, and the CDR3 follows TCRdb's listing. The rearrangement uses TRBV19 and TRBJ1-4. The germline gives CDR1 LNHDA, CDR2 SQIVND (reference sequence). The CDR3 extends over 11 residues, inclusive of both ends. CDR3 region: CASSIDGLVEV.

The rearrangement links TRBV6-5 to TRBJ1-3, with D unclear. V lost 6 bases and J 2 bases, leaving 11 bases between the germline ends. Germline V CDR1 and CDR2: MNHEY, SVGAGI. CDR3 length: 14 amino acids. The CDR3 DNA is TGTGCCAGCAGCTACATGGGCCCTGGAAACACCATATATTTT. Amino acids: CASSYMGPGNTIYF.

The genes are TRBV30 and TRBJ1-5; D call uncertain. The CDR3 is 13 residues long. Trimming cost V 5 bases and J 3 bases, with 11 bases left between them. Per the germline V gene, CDR1 is GTSNPN and CDR2 is SVGIG (reference sequence). The DNA for the CDR3 is TGTGCCTGGTCGCGGGGAAACAATCAGCCCCAGCATTTT. Residues: CAWSRGNNQPQHF.

In its sample, this clone was seen a few times. The gene calls are TRBV10-2 and TRBJ1-4; 11 positions match TRBD1. There are 14 residues in the CDR3. The V gene end was trimmed by 6 bases and the J gene end by 8 bases; junction bases not matched to a gene: 5. Germline assignment: CDR1 WSHSY and CDR2 SAAADI. CDR3 nucleotide sequence: TGCGCCAGCAGGGACAGGGGGCGGGACGAAAAACTGTTTTTT. Residues: CASRDRGRDEKLFF.

In its sample, this clone was seen a few times. V gene TRBV6-5 combines with J gene TRBJ2-7; 8 nucleotides line up with TRBD1. CDR3 length equals 15 residues. With 5 bases clipped from V and 12 bases from J, the junction kept 18 bases outside the gene matches. The germline V gene encodes CDR1 MNHEY and CDR2 SVGAGI. The CDR3 reads CASSTNKRGQGGLYF. Written as DNA, the CDR3 is TGTGCCAGCAGTACCAATAAACGTGGACAGGGTGGTTTGTACTTC.

CDR3 loop: CASSGHGNQPQHF. CDR3 sequence (DNA): TGTGCCAGCAGTGGTCACGGGAATCAGCCCCAGCATTTT. The chain is built from TRBV6-1 and TRBJ1-5; D uncertain. The CDR3 sequence is 13 residues long. Trimming removed 4 bases from V and 4 bases from J, with 8 bases in between. The V gene's germline CDR1 is MNHNS and CDR2 SASEGT.

Concerning this clone: Other nucleotide sequences in the sample specify the same CDR3. The V gene is TRBV7-2, the J gene TRBJ2-1; 8 bases align to TRBD2. V shed 1 base, J shed 4 bases, and the junction held 3 bases outside the gene matches. The CDR3 covers 15 residues. Germline-derived CDR1 and CDR2 are SGHTA and FQGNSA. CDR3 sequence: CASSLGTSGYNEQFF. The CDR3 DNA reads TGTGCCAGCAGCTTAGGTACTAGCGGTTACAATGAGCAGTTCTTC.

The V call is TRBV5-1, the J call TRBJ1-2; D remains ambiguous. This CDR3 comprises 14 residues. Germline CDR1 SGHRS, CDR2 YFSETQ. V was shortened by 2 bases and J by 0 bases, with 8 bases between the two germline ends. CDR3 residues: CASSLQPTNYGYTF. CDR3 DNA: TGCGCCAGCAGCTTACAGCCTACTAACTATGGCTACACCTTC.

The rearrangement uses TRBV12-5 and TRBJ2-1, with TRBD2 as a possible D gene (6 bases). The CDR3 consists of 16 residues. V gave up 5 bases and J gave up 0 bases, with 14 bases separating them. The germline CDR1 and CDR2 sequences are LGHNT and FRNRAP. The CDR3 DNA reads TGTGCTAGTGGTCGAGGAGGGTCGAGCTCCTACAATGAGCAGTTCTTC. Its translation is CASGRGGSSSYNEQFF.

This clone was observed once. The chain employs TRBV19 and TRBJ1-4, with a tentative D call TRBD1 (5 bases). This CDR3 spans 12 amino acids. Germline CDR1 is LNHDA and CDR2 is SQIVND (reference sequence). Deletions cut 0 bases from V and 16 bases from J, with 12 bases between. CDR3 in amino acids: CASSIDRGKPFF. The CDR3 DNA sequence: TGTGCCAGTAGTATAGATAGGGGAAAGCCGTTTTTT.

With respect to this clone: In the same sample, other DNA sequences code for this CDR3. The V gene is TRBV7-2, the J gene TRBJ2-2; 7 nucleotides match TRBD1. Germline V CDR1 and CDR2: SGHTA, FQGNSA. This CDR3 has 15 residues. J was trimmed by 0 bases and V by 5 bases; bases with no gene match: 3. The CDR3 nucleotides are TGTGCCAGCAGCCGCACAGGGGCGAACACCGGGGAGCTGTTTTTT. Translating it yields CASSRTGANTGELFF.

Written as DNA, the CDR3 is TGTGCCAGCAGCCAAGTCCGGGACTACGAGCAGTACTTC. Encoded protein: CASSQVRDYEQYF. The rearrangement links TRBV4-2 to TRBJ2-7; D may be TRBD2 (5 bases). V lost 1 base and J 3 bases, leaving 7 bases between the germline ends. This CDR3 region has 13 residues. CDR1 LGHNA and CDR2 YNFKEQ come from the germline V gene.

The chain is built from TRBV7-2 and TRBJ2-1; weak D call: TRBD2 (5 bases). The germline gives CDR1 SGHTA, CDR2 FQGNSA. V gave up 0 bases and J gave up 3 bases, with 12 bases separating them. The CDR3 sequence is 16 residues long. The CDR3 is CASSLAPAGYYNEQFF. The CDR3 DNA follows: TGTGCCAGCAGCTTAGCCCCGGCGGGTTACTACAATGAGCAGTTCTTC.

This clone showed up just a few times. The gene calls are TRBV27 and TRBJ1-4; tentatively, D is TRBD1 (5 bases). CDR3 length: 13 amino acids. Trimming pared 5 bases from V and 8 bases from J, leaving 12 bases between. Germline CDR1 reads MNHEY; CDR2 reads SMNVEV (reference sequence). The CDR3 DNA follows: TGTGCCAGCAGTATCAGGGTTAACGAAAAACTGTTTTTT. This encodes CASSIRVNEKLFF.

The chain has TRBV10-1 and TRBJ2-7, with no clear D. The length of the CDR3 is 13 residues. Trimming removed 0 bases from V and 4 bases from J, with 7 bases in between. Germline V CDR1 and CDR2: WNHNN, SYGVQD (reference sequence). DNA for the CDR3: TGCGCCAGCAGTGAGTCCGGCAGGTACGAGCAGTACTTC. It encodes CASSESGRYEQYF.

This chain uses TRBV6-5 with TRBJ1-2, with D tentatively TRBD1 (5 bases). Germline CDR1 MNHEY, CDR2 SVGAGI. The V and J ends lost 6 bases and 2 bases respectively, with 13 bases between them. The CDR3 extends over 14 amino acids. CDR3 protein: CASRVQGTNYGYTF. Written as DNA, the CDR3 is TGTGCCAGCAGGGTGCAGGGCACAAACTATGGCTACACCTTC.

V usage is TRBV13 and J usage is TRBJ1-3; the D is unclear. Germline V CDR1 and CDR2: PRHDT, FYEKMQ (reference sequence). V lost 5 bases, J lost 4 bases, and 9 bases lay in between. This CDR3 region has 13 residues. CDR3 in amino acids: CASSRGRGNTIYF. CDR3 sequence (DNA): TGTGCCAGCAGCCGGGGTAGGGGAAACACCATATATTTT.

The count of this clone is one. This chain connects TRBV18 to TRBJ1-1, with D perhaps TRBD1 (5 bases). Looked up from germline, CDR1 is KGHSH and CDR2 is LQKENI. This CDR3 is 16 amino acids long. Trimming cost V 2 bases and J 3 bases, with 16 bases left between them. The CDR3 sequence: CASSPFQGRPDTEAFF. Written as DNA, the CDR3 is TGTGCCAGCTCACCATTTCAGGGCCGTCCGGACACTGAAGCTTTCTTT.

Written as DNA, the CDR3 is TGTGCCAGCAGTTACCCGGAAGTCGGCAGGTGGTCGGATCAGCCCCAGCATTTT. Translating it yields CASSYPEVGRWSDQPQHF. This chain connects TRBV6-2 or TRBV6-3 to TRBJ1-5, with D hard to call. The CDR3 sequence is 18 residues long. The V end lost 2 bases, the J end lost 5 bases, and 22 bases lay between the germline ends. Germline V gene sequence: CDR1 MNHEY, CDR2 SVGEGT.

The chain links TRBV6-2 or TRBV6-3 to TRBJ2-6; 10 bases are a match to TRBD2. V lost 0 bases and J lost 5; bases outside the gene matches: 4. This CDR3 comprises 17 residues. CDR1 and CDR2 (germline): MNHEY, SVGEGT. The CDR3 nucleotides read TGTGCCAGCAGTTACTCCGGGACTAGCGCCTGGGCCAACGTCCTGACTTTC. Its protein product is CASSYSGTSAWANVLTF.

The rearrangement joins TRBV25-1 to TRBJ2-1; 9 bases match TRBD2. With 1 base clipped from V and 2 bases from J, the junction kept 3 bases outside the gene matches. The CDR3 runs 16 residues. Germline values: CDR1 MGHDK, CDR2 SYGVNS. The CDR3 nucleotides are TGTGCCAGCAGTGAATCAGCGGGGGGAACCTACAATGAGCAGTTCTTC. This codes for CASSESAGGTYNEQFF.

This chain connects TRBV18 to TRBJ1-6, with 7 bases fitting TRBD1. After removal of 0 bases from V and 0 bases from J, the junction contained 14 bases not matched to a gene. Germline CDR1 is KGHSH and CDR2 is LQKENI. The CDR3 is 21 residues long. CDR3 residues: CASSPPPSQGGPSSYNSPLHF. The CDR3 DNA reads TGTGCCAGCTCACCACCGCCATCGCAGGGGGGACCAAGCTCCTATAATTCACCCCTCCACTTT.

The chain is built from TRBV30 and TRBJ1-6, with D tentatively TRBD1 (5 bases). Germline values: CDR1 GTSNPN, CDR2 SVGIG (reference sequence). The CDR3 sequence is 15 residues long. V was shortened by 6 bases and J by 0 bases, with 12 bases between the two germline ends. The chain's CDR3 is CACARGGSYNSPLHF. In DNA form, the CDR3 reads TGTGCCTGCGCTAGGGGCGGCTCCTATAATTCACCCCTCCACTTT.

This chain uses TRBV29-1 with TRBJ1-1, with 7 bases that match TRBD1. CDR3 length: 13 amino acids. The J segment lost 3 bases and the V segment lost 6 bases, leaving 7 bases of the junction unmatched. Germline V lookup: CDR1 SQVTM, CDR2 ANQGSEA. The CDR3 nucleotides are TGCAGCGTCGCTGGACAGGCCTACACTGAAGCTTTCTTT. Amino acid sequence: CSVAGQAYTEAFF.

The chain is built from TRBV7-9 and TRBJ2-7, with TRBD1 matching 8 bases. This CDR3 has 15 residues. Germline-derived CDR1 and CDR2 are SEHNR and FQNEAQ (reference sequence). The trim removed 5 bases at V and 3 bases at J, leaving 9 bases unmatched. The CDR3: CASSQGPGGLYEQYF. The CDR3 region has the DNA TGTGCCAGCAGCCAAGGACCAGGGGGCCTCTACGAGCAGTACTTC.

As DNA, the CDR3 is TGTGCCAGCTCACCAGGTCGGCAGGGCGACAATCAGCCCCAGCATTTT. It codes for CASSPGRQGDNQPQHF. The rearrangement uses TRBV18 and TRBJ1-5, with D possibly matching TRBD1 (5 bases). Germline CDR1 KGHSH, CDR2 LQKENI. This CDR3 is built from 16 residues. The V gene lost 2 bases and the J gene lost 3 bases, with 14 bases spanning the gap.

The chain is built from TRBV29-1 and TRBJ1-6; TRBD1 aligns across 8 bases. This CDR3 comprises 12 residues. Looked up from germline, CDR1 is SQVTM and CDR2 is ANQGSEA. V shed 5 bases and J 10 bases; nucleotides not matched to a gene: 4. CDR3 in amino acids: CSVRTGQSPLHF. The CDR3 bases are TGCAGCGTTAGGACAGGGCAATCACCCCTCCACTTT.